One and the same sample provided the 19 T cell receptor beta chains below, sequenced in a study of T cell changes during pregnancy in multiple sclerosis. Sequencing was performed with immunoSEQ multiplex PCR; in TCRdb, only in-frame clones are kept and a portion is missing. The data contain just over 55,000 clones, around 90% of them seen just once; the ten biggest clones take up 3.6%. Source: peripheral blood, taken after pregnancy. The receptors shown here come from a female donor in good health, enrolled as a control in a pregnancy study.

The chain uses TRBV28 and TRBJ2-7; 10 bases are a match to TRBD1. The germline CDR1 and CDR2 sequences are MDHEN and SYDVKM. The CDR3 loop spans 18 amino acids. V dropped 4 bases and J dropped 3; count of bases not matched to a gene: 15. CDR3 in amino acids: CASSSRDRGPGGIYEQYF. Here the CDR3 DNA reads TGTGCCAGCAGTTCGAGGGACAGGGGCCCAGGGGGGATCTACGAGCAGTACTTC. Supplemented by reference TRBV28 and TRBJ2-7, the full variable domain reads DVKVTQSSRYLVKRTGEKVFLECVQDMDHENMFWYRQDPGLGLRLIYFSYDVKMKEKGDIPEGYSVSREKKERFSLILESASTNQTSMYLCASSSRDRGPGGIYEQYFGPGTRLTVT.

This chain links TRBV7-3 with TRBJ1-2; 8 bases match TRBD1. The CDR3 runs to 14 residues. V dropped 5 bases and J dropped 8; count of bases not matched to a gene: 10. The germline V gene has CDR1 SGHTA and CDR2 FQGTGA. CDR3 sequence (DNA): TGTGCCAGCAGCCCCCCGGACAGGGTCGGAGGCTACACCTTC. Its translation is CASSPPDRVGGYTF.

This clone came up once. V is TRBV5-1 and J is TRBJ1-5; D is unresolved. This CDR3 comprises 15 residues. Germline CDR1 SGHRS, CDR2 YFSETQ. Trimming cost V 0 bases and J 7 bases, with 14 bases left between them. CDR3 sequence (DNA): TGCGCCAGCAGCTTGGGAGGGATGATGGAGCAGCCCCAGCATTTT. Translation gives CASSLGGMMEQPQHF.

The rearrangement joins TRBV6-5 to TRBJ1-5; TRBD1 matches 8 bases. V was pared by 5 bases and J by 6 bases, with 9 bases of the junction left unmatched. Germline V CDR1 and CDR2: MNHEY, SVGAGI. This CDR3 has 15 amino acids. CDR3 DNA: TGTGCCAGCAGTCGCCTACCGGGACAGGCTCAGCCCCAGCATTTT. It is translated as CASSRLPGQAQPQHF.

J is TRBJ2-3 and V is TRBV19; 9 positions match TRBD2. The germline V gene encodes CDR1 LNHDA and CDR2 SQIVND (reference sequence). The ends lost 7 bases at V and 3 bases at J; junction bases unmatched: 11. The CDR3 has 16 amino acids. The CDR3 coding sequence is TGTGCCAGTACCGATGCGGCTAGCGGGGCTACAGATACGCAGTATTTT. Translating gives CASTDAASGATDTQYF.

The chain joins TRBV2 to TRBJ2-1; a possible D gene is TRBD1 (5 bases). The CDR3 consists of 15 residues. The V end lost 2 bases, the J end lost 7 bases, and 15 bases lay between the germline ends. From germline, CDR1 is SNHLY and CDR2 FYNNEI. CDR3 DNA: TGTGCCAGCAGTGAACTTAGGGGCAGTGGGAATGAGCAGTTCTTC. Protein: CASSELRGSGNEQFF.

This clone was recorded only once. The gene calls are TRBV2 and TRBJ1-2; D is perhaps TRBD1 (5 bases). V was shortened by 0 bases and J by 6 bases, with 14 bases between the two germline ends. The CDR3 covers 15 residues. Germline lookup yields CDR1 SNHLY and CDR2 FYNNEI. CDR3 DNA: TGTGCCAGCAGTGAAGCGCGGGATTTGGGGGATGGCTACACCTTC. It yields the protein CASSEARDLGDGYTF. Based on the CDR3 plus reference TRBV2 and TRBJ1-2, the full variable domain is EPEVTQTPSHQVTQMGQEVILRCVPISNHLYFYWYRQILGQKVEFLVSFYNNEISEKSEIFDDQFSVERPDGSNFTLKIRSTKLEDSAMYFCASSEARDLGDGYTFGSGTRLTVV.

CDR3 region: CASSQLKTTSGNPDTQYF. The CDR3 region has the DNA TGCGCCAGCAGCCAACTCAAGACGACTAGCGGGAATCCAGATACGCAGTATTTT. The chain carries TRBV4-1 and TRBJ2-3, with TRBD2 identical over 11 bases. The CDR3 is 18 residues long. After removal of 2 bases from V and 4 bases from J, the junction contained 11 bases not matched to a gene. Per germline, CDR1 MGHRA and CDR2 YSYEKL.

The V call is TRBV9, the J call TRBJ2-3; 9 nucleotides match TRBD2. V trimming: 2 bases; J trimming: 4 bases; junction bases outside the gene matches: 8. Germline CDR1 SGDLS, CDR2 YYNGEE. CDR3 size: 16 residues. In DNA form, the CDR3 reads TGTGCCAGCAGCGTTCTTAGCGGGGGCTGGGCAGATACGCAGTATTTT. Translating it yields CASSVLSGGWADTQYF.

The V call is TRBV2, the J call TRBJ2-2, with D possibly matching TRBD1 (6 bases). There are 16 residues in the CDR3. The germline V gene encodes CDR1 SNHLY and CDR2 FYNNEI. V was pared by 2 bases and J by 7 bases, with 17 bases between. This chain's CDR3 is CASSERASTGSGELFF. In DNA, the CDR3 is TGTGCCAGCAGTGAAAGAGCAAGTACAGGGAGCGGGGAGCTGTTTTTT.

The V and J genes are TRBV7-3 and TRBJ2-5; 13 bases map to TRBD2. Per germline, CDR1 SGHTA and CDR2 FQGTGA. The CDR3 runs to 16 residues. Trimming removed 5 bases from V and 5 bases from J; junction bases left unmatched: 8. Here the CDR3 DNA reads TGTGCCAGCAGCCCCAGACTAGCGGGAGGCCGGGAGACCCAGTACTTC. Translated, it gives CASSPRLAGGRETQYF.

The genes are TRBV2 and TRBJ2-7; D is possibly TRBD2 (6 bases). Trimming removed 6 bases from V and 3 bases from J, with 6 bases in between. Looked up from germline, CDR1 is SNHLY and CDR2 is FYNNEI. This CDR3 contains 11 residues. The CDR3 sequence: CASRGGYEQYF. CDR3 DNA sequence: TGTGCCAGCAGGGGAGGCTACGAGCAGTACTTC.

This chain uses TRBV7-2 with TRBJ1-4, with D uncertain. Germline CDR1 and CDR2: SGHTA and FQGNSA. Trimming pared 1 base from V and 8 bases from J, leaving 5 bases between. CDR3 length: 12 residues. The CDR3, as DNA: TGTGCCAGCAGCTTAGAAGCGGAAAAACTGTTTTTT. Translation: CASSLEAEKLFF. The full variable domain, in which reference TRBV7-2 and TRBJ1-4 provide the parts outside the CDR3, is GAGVSQSPSNKVTEKGKDVELRCDPISGHTALYWYRQSLGQGLEFLIYFQGNSAPDKSGLPSDRFSAERTGGSVSTLTIQRTQQEDSAVYLCASSLEAEKLFFGSGTQLSVL.

V is TRBV5-1 and J is TRBJ2-7, with 7 bases that match TRBD1. The ends lost 4 bases at V and 1 base at J; junction bases unmatched: 14. Germline CDR1 and CDR2: SGHRS and YFSETQ. The CDR3 sequence is 17 residues long. The CDR3 DNA is TGCGCCAGCAGCCACGACCCCCACAGGGGAAGGTCCTACGAGCAGTACTTC. This gives the protein CASSHDPHRGRSYEQYF.

The CDR3 DNA follows: TGCGCCAGCAGCCAAGATCTCACGGGAGTAGGCTACACCTTC. Amino acid sequence: CASSQDLTGVGYTF. This chain uses TRBV4-3 with TRBJ1-2; D unresolved. The V gene's germline CDR1 is LGHNA and CDR2 YSLEER. The CDR3 contains 14 residues. Trimming took 0 bases from V and 8 from J, leaving 13 bases between them.

The chain recombines TRBV16 with TRBJ1-2; 11 nucleotides line up with TRBD1. The CDR3 runs to 15 residues. CDR1 and CDR2 from the germline V gene are KGHSY and FQNENV. Trimming cost V 4 bases and J 4 bases; bases outside gene matches: 5. The CDR3 coding sequence is TGTGCCAGCAGCCCCAATGGACAGGGGGCCTATGGCTACACCTTC. This sequence encodes CASSPNGQGAYGYTF.

The V call is TRBV27, the J call TRBJ2-1; TRBD2 aligns across 7 bases. Germline loops: CDR1 MNHEY, CDR2 SMNVEV (reference sequence). Germline trimming cut 8 bases from V and 7 bases from J; bases unmatched to any gene: 2. The CDR3 consists of 11 residues. In DNA form, the CDR3 reads TGTGCCAGCGCTAGCGGTAATGAGCAGTTCTTC. Protein sequence: CASASGNEQFF.

The CDR3 DNA follows: TGTGCCTGGAGTGTCGCCGCGTCAGGGGAATCACCCCTCCACTTT. It specifies CAWSVAASGESPLHF. This chain uses TRBV30 with TRBJ1-6; D might be TRBD1 (6 bases). CDR1 is GTSNPN, CDR2 SVGIG, per germline (reference sequence). The CDR3 has 15 amino acids. Trimming took off 0 bases at V and 10 bases at J, with 16 bases between the two ends.

The gene calls are TRBV21-1 and TRBJ2-5; the table assigns TRBD1, which was not confirmed against the DNA. TRBV21-1 is shown as a pseudogene. This CDR3 spans 15 amino acids. The CDR3 loop reads CASSTLTGNAETQYF. CDR3 sequence (DNA): TGTGCCAGCAGCACTCTGACAGGGAATGCGGAGACCCAGTACTTC.